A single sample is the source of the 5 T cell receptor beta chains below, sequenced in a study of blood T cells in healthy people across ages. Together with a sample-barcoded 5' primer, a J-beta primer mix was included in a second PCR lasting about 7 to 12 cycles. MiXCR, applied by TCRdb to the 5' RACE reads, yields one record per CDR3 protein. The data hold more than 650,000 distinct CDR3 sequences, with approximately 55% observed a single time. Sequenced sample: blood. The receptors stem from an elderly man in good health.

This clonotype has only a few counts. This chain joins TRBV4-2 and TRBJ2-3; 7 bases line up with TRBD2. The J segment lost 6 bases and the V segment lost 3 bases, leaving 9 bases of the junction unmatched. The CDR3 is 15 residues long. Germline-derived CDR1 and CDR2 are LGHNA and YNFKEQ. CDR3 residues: CASSQGGGPLDTQYF. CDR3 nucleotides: TGTGCCAGCAGCCAGGGGGGAGGGCCGTTGGATACGCAGTATTTT.

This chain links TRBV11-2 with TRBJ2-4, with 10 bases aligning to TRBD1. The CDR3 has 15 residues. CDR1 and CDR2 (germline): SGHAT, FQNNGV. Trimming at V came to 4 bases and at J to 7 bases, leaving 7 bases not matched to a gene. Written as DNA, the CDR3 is TGTGCCAGCAGCTCAAAGCCGGGACAGGGGAACATTCAGTACTTC. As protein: CASSSKPGQGNIQYF.

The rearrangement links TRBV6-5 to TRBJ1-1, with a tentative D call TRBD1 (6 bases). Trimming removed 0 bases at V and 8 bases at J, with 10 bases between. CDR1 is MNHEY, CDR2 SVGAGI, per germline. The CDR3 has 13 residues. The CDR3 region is CASSYSTGLEAFF. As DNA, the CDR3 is TGTGCCAGCAGTTACTCAACAGGGTTGGAAGCTTTCTTT.

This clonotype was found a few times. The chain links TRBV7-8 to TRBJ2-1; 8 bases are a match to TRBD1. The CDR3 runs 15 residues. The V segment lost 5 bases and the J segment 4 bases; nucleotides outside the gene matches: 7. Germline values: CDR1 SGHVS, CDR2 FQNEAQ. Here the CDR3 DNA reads TGTGCCAGCAGCCTTGTCCGGGACAGGTACAATGAGCAGTTCTTC. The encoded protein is CASSLVRDRYNEQFF.

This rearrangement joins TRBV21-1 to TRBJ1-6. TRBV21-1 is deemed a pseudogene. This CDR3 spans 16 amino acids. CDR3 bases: TGTGCCAGCAGCAAAGACCGACACGGCCCTAATTCACCCCTCCACTTT. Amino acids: CASSKDRHGPNSPLHF.